This T cell receptor (beta chain) was obtained from a study of blood T cell repertoires in COVID-19. Looking at the study overall: Spain, Italy and the United States supplied samples that represented acute and convalescent COVID-19.

V was pared by 9 bases and J by 2 bases, with 0 bases of the junction left unmatched. The CDR3 has 11 amino acids. Per the germline V gene, CDR1 is MDHEN and CDR2 is SYDVKM. Symptom resolution, clearance, or two negative PCRs marked the recovered donors of Cohort 3. This clone appeared a few times. Some clones are missing from TCRdb's copy, which holds only in-frame ones; the method was immunoSEQ multiplex PCR. The sample yields fewer than 350,000 clones, roughly 85% seen once. Sample: PBMCs or T cells enriched from blood (not recorded which). This sequence was found in a woman aged 35 to 49 who had recovered from COVID-19. This chain uses TRBV28 with TRBJ2-5, with 7 bases identical to TRBD1. The CDR3 DNA is TGTGCCAGGGGACAGCAAGAGACCCAGTACTTC. Protein product: CARGQQETQYF.